The text below deals with one T cell receptor beta chain. The sample belongs to a study of blood T cell repertoires in COVID-19. Study-wide background: Acute-phase and convalescent COVID-19 samples originated in the United States, Italy and Spain. T cells, B-cell-depleted T cells, or PBMCs provided the cDNA or gDNA that served as material.

Authors' data handling: Nucleated cell number was recorded as an estimate derived from reference gene primer amplification. Sequencing was performed with immunoSEQ multiplex PCR; in TCRdb, only in-frame clones are kept and a portion is missing. V, J and clone size were drawn from that table, and D and trimming were deduced from the DNA. This sample has approximately 55,000 clones, with approximately 90% found just once. The ends were cut back, 9 bases at V and 6 bases at J, with 17 bases in the middle. Germline lookup yields CDR1 KGHDR and CDR2 SFDVKD. The CDR3 has 14 amino acids. The receptor's source is a man aged 35 to 55 with acute or convalescent COVID-19. This sequence joins TRBV24-1 and TRBJ2-1, with D unclear. The sample consisted of peripheral blood. CDR3 sequence: CATATPSVPNEQFF. The CDR3 nucleotides are TGTGCCACCGCTACTCCATCTGTGCCCAATGAGCAGTTCTTC.